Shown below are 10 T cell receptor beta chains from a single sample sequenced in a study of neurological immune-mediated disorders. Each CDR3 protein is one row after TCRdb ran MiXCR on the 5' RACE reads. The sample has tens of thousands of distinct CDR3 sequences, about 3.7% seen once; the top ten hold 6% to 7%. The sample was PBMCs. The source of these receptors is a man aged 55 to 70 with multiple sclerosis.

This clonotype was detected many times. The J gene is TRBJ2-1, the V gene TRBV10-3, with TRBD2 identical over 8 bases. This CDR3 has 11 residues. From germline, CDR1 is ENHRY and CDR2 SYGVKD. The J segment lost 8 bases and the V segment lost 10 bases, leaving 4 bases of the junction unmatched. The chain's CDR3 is CASTGGDEQFF. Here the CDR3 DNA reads TGTGCCAGCACCGGGGGGGATGAGCAGTTCTTC.

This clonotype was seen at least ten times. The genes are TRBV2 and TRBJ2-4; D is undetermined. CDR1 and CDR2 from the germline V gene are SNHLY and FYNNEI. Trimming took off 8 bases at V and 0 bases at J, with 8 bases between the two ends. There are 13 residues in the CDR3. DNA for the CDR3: TGTGCCAGCGCCAGTGAAGCCAAAAACATTCAGTACTTC. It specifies CASASEAKNIQYF.

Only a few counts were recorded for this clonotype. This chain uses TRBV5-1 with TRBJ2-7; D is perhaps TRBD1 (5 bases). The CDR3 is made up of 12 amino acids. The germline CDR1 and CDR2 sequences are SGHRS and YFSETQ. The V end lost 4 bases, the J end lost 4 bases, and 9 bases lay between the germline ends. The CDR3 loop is CASSKGEYEQYF. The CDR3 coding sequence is TGCGCCAGCAGCAAAGGGGAATACGAGCAGTACTTC.

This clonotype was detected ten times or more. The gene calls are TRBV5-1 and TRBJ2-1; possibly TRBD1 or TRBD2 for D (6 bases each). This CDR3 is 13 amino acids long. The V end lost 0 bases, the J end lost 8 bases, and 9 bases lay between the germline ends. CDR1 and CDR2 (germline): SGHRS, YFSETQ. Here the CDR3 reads CASSLDREDEQFF. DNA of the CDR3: TGCGCCAGCAGCTTGGACAGGGAGGATGAGCAGTTCTTC.

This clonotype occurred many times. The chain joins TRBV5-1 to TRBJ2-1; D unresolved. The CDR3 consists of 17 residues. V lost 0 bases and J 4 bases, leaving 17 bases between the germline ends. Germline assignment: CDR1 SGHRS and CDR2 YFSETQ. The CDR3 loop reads CASSLALFVARYNEQFF. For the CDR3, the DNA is TGCGCCAGCAGCTTGGCCTTGTTCGTCGCCAGATACAATGAGCAGTTCTTC.

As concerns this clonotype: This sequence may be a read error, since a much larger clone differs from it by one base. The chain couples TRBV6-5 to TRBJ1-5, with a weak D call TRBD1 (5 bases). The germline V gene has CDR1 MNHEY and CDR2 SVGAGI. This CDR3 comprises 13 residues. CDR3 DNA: TGTGCCAGCAGCCCCGGGGGGGGACCGCCCCAGAATTTT. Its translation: CASSPGGGPPQNF.

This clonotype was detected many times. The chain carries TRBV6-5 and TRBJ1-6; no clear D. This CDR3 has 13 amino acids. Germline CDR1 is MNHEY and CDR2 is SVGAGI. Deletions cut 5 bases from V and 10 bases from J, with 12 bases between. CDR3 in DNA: TGTGCCAGCAGTCAAAGGGTGCGCTCACCCCTCCACTTT. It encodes CASSQRVRSPLHF.

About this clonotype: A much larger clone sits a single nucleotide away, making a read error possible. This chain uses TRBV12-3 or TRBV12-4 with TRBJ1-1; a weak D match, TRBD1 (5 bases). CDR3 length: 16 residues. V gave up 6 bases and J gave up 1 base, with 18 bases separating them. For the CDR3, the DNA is TGTGCCAGCAGGACTACAATTTGTACAGGGAACACTGAAGCTTTCTTT. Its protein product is CASRTTICTGNTEAFF.

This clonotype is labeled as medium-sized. CDR3 bases: TGTGCCAGCAGCCCGTCGCTCAGGGAGGGCTATGGCTACACCTTC. Protein sequence: CASSPSLREGYGYTF. The V and J genes are TRBV7-2 and TRBJ1-2; possible D gene TRBD1, 5 bases. The CDR3 loop spans 15 amino acids. The germline V gene encodes CDR1 SGHTA and CDR2 FQGNSA. With 5 bases removed from V and 4 bases from J, the gap between germline ends came to 17 bases.

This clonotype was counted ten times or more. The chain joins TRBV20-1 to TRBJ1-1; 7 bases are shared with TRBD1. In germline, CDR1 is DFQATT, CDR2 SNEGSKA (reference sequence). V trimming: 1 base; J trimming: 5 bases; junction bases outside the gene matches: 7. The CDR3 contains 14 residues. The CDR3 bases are TGCAGTGCTAGAGTACGGAGGGGGCAGACTGAAGCTTTCTTT. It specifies CSARVRRGQTEAFF.